The rows below give T cell receptor beta chains drawn from one sample of a study of control samples from healthy donors and cancer patients. Clones were sequenced by immunoSEQ multiplex PCR, and TCRdb holds only the in-frame ones, with some missing. The data hold 150,000 to 180,000 clones, with about 94% observed a single time. The sample consisted of blood. The origin of the receptors is a man aged 35-49 years in good health. The CDR3 runs from the conserved cysteine through the conserved F or W. D genes are given only for firm matches. Clone size, where shown, is once, few, many, or a class for clones that have expanded.

clone_size	v_call	d_call	j_call	cdr3_nt	cdr3_aa
once	TRBV5-6	-	TRBJ1-2	TGTGCCAGCAGCTTTTGGGGGGTCACCTATGGCTACACCTTC	CASSFWGVTYGYTF
-	TRBV11-2	-	TRBJ2-3	TGTGCCAGCAGCTCTCTTGGGGGGCGGGGCACAGATACGCAGTATTTT	CASSSLGGRGTDTQYF
-	TRBV7-7	-	TRBJ2-1	TGTGCCAGCAGCCCCCAGTCGGGGCAGGGCTGGAATGAGCAGTTCTTC	CASSPQSGQGWNEQFF
-	TRBV7-9	-	TRBJ2-3	TGTGCCAGCAGCTCCTATGCCCCCGGTGGGGGAATAGATACGCAGTATTTT	CASSSYAPGGGIDTQYF
-	TRBV29-1	-	TRBJ1-1	TGCAGCGTTGAACATGGACAGAACACTGAAGCTTTCTTT	CSVEHGQNTEAFF
-	TRBV6-5	-	TRBJ1-5	TGTGCCAGCAGTTACTCGTCGGAACAGCCCCAGCATTTT	CASSYSSEQPQHF
-	TRBV29-1	-	TRBJ1-2	TGCGGGGCCATCAGTTACGACTATGGCTACACCTTC	CGAISYDYGYTF
once	TRBV27	TRBD1	TRBJ1-5	TGTGCCACCGGGACAGTTAGCAATCAGCCCCAGCATTTT	CATGTVSNQPQHF
-	TRBV5-6	TRBD2	TRBJ2-1	TGTGCCAGCAGGGGACTAGCGGCCTACAATGAGCAGTTCTTC	CASRGLAAYNEQFF
-	TRBV24-1	TRBD1	TRBJ2-1	TGTGCCACCAGTGACACGACAGGGTACAATGAGCAGTTCTTC	CATSDTTGYNEQFF
-	TRBV9	-	TRBJ2-7	TGTGCCAGCAGCGTAGGGACTAACTCCTACGAGCAGTACTTC	CASSVGTNSYEQYF
few	TRBV4-1	-	TRBJ2-7	TGCGCCAGCAGCCGTGCAGCCGGGGCATCCTACGAGCAGTACTTC	CASSRAAGASYEQYF
-	TRBV4-3	TRBD1	TRBJ1-4	TGCGCCAGCAGCGGACAGGGGGCGAGAAATGAAAAACTGTTTTTT	CASSGQGARNEKLFF
once	TRBV30	-	TRBJ2-7	TGTGCCTGGAGCCGGGACCGAGCCTACGAGCAGTACTTC	CAWSRDRAYEQYF
once	TRBV2	TRBD1	TRBJ1-4	TGTGCCAGCAGTGTGGAGACAGGGCGGGATGCAACTAATGAAAAACTGTTTTTT	CASSVETGRDATNEKLFF
-	TRBV19	-	TRBJ1-1	TGTGCCAGTATCGACAGATATAACACTGAAGCTTTCTTT	CASIDRYNTEAFF
-	TRBV14	-	TRBJ1-5	TGTGCCAGCAGCCACAAATCGGGACACCATTATAGCAATCAGCCCCAGCATTTT	CASSHKSGHHYSNQPQHF
-	TRBV30	-	TRBJ2-1	TGTGCCTGGAGTGATTCAGACTACAATGAGCAGTTCTTC	CAWSDSDYNEQFF
-	TRBV5-1	-	TRBJ1-1	TGCGCCAGCAGTTGGATCGGGCCGGGGCACACTGAAGCTTTCTTT	CASSWIGPGHTEAFF
-	TRBV25-1	-	TRBJ1-2	TGTGCCAGCAGTAGTAAAGGGTATGGCTACACCTTC	CASSSKGYGYTF
-	TRBV25-1	-	TRBJ1-2	TGTGCCAGCAGTGACCTCCGGGGAGCCTATGGCTACACCTTC	CASSDLRGAYGYTF
-	TRBV6-5	-	TRBJ1-1	TGTGCCAGCAGTTATCTGAGGGGCACTGAAGCTTTCTTT	CASSYLRGTEAFF
-	TRBV30	-	TRBJ2-3	TGTGCCTGGAGTGTAAGAGCCGGGACAGATACGCAGTATTTT	CAWSVRAGTDTQYF
-	TRBV27	-	TRBJ1-1	TGTGCCAGCAGTTTGGGGGGGCTGGGCACTGAAGCTTTCTTT	CASSLGGLGTEAFF
once	TRBV28	TRBD1	TRBJ2-1	TGTGCCAGCAGTGTGGACAGGCGGAAGTTCTTC	CASSVDRRKFF
-	TRBV24-1	-	TRBJ1-4	TGTGCCACCAGCGAGGGGGTGGCTAATGAAAAACTGTTTTTT	CATSEGVANEKLFF
-	TRBV7-9	TRBD1	TRBJ2-7	TGTGCCAGCAGCGCCCGGGACAGGGTCGAGCAGTACTTC	CASSARDRVEQYF
-	TRBV29-1	-	TRBJ2-5	TGCAGCGTTGTAATTCTCAGGCGACAAGAGACCCAGTACTTC	CSVVILRRQETQYF
-	TRBV3-1/TRBV3-2	-	TRBJ1-2	TGTGCCAGCAGCCAAGCGAGTGAGGGGAACTCCTATGGCTACACCTTC	CASSQASEGNSYGYTF
-	TRBV3-1/TRBV3-2	-	TRBJ1-4	TGTGCCAGCAGTACAACAGGGTTGTCTGAAAAACTGTTTTTT	CASSTTGLSEKLFF
-	TRBV10-3	TRBD2	TRBJ2-3	TGTGCCATCAGTGAGCCAGCGGGGGGGCAGTATTTT	CAISEPAGGQYF
-	TRBV21-1	-	TRBJ2-3	TGTGCCAGCAGCAAAGAAAGGCCGGGACTAGCCTGCACAGATACGCAGTATTTT	CASSKERPGLACTDTQYF
-	TRBV2	-	TRBJ2-3	TGTGCCAGCAAATTGGTCGGGGGAACAGATACGCAGTATTTT	CASKLVGGTDTQYF
once	TRBV4-3	-	TRBJ1-2	TGCGCCAGCAGCCAAGATTCTCCAGGGGCACCTAACTATGGCTACACCTTC	CASSQDSPGAPNYGYTF
-	TRBV9	TRBD1	TRBJ1-6	TGTGCCAGCAGCAAGGGACAGAGTAATTCACCCCTCCACTTT	CASSKGQSNSPLHF
-	TRBV4-1	-	TRBJ2-7	TGCGCCAGCAGCCAAGACGGCCATGGACTCTACGAGCAGTACTTC	CASSQDGHGLYEQYF
-	TRBV28	-	TRBJ2-7	TGTGCCAGCAGAACCAGGGGCTACGAGCAGTACTTC	CASRTRGYEQYF
-	TRBV28	TRBD1	TRBJ1-1	TGTGCCAGCAGCCTTATAGGGACAGGGGCCGCTTTCTTT	CASSLIGTGAAFF
-	TRBV5-1	TRBD1	TRBJ2-1	TGCGCCAGCAGCTTGGGACAGGGGTTCAATGAGCAGTTCTTC	CASSLGQGFNEQFF
-	TRBV7-2	TRBD1	TRBJ1-2	TGTGCCAGCAGCTTATCGGGACAGGGGAATATCGGCACCTTC	CASSLSGQGNIGTF
-	TRBV28	-	TRBJ1-2	TGTGCCAGCAAAAGGGGCTATGGCTACACCTTC	CASKRGYGYTF
-	TRBV6-5	TRBD1	TRBJ2-1	TGTGCCAGCAGTTACCCTGGACAGGGGGCTAGGGAGCAGTTCTTC	CASSYPGQGAREQFF
-	TRBV5-4	-	TRBJ1-4	TGTGCCAGCAGCTTGGGCCGAGGACAGCGGGAAAAACTGTTTTTT	CASSLGRGQREKLFF
-	TRBV4-1	-	TRBJ2-7	TGCGCCAGCAGCCTCATTCAGGGCGAGTACGAGCAGTACTTC	CASSLIQGEYEQYF
-	TRBV7-3	-	TRBJ1-2	TGTGCCAGCAGCTTAACAGGGGAGGGAGATGGCTACACCTTC	CASSLTGEGDGYTF
-	TRBV5-1	TRBD2	TRBJ2-5	TGCGCCAGCAGCTTCCGACTAGCGGGGGCCCAAGAGACCCAGTACTTC	CASSFRLAGAQETQYF
-	TRBV9	-	TRBJ1-2	TGTGCCAGCAGCCGAAGCTCCGGGCCTAACTATGGCTACACCTTC	CASSRSSGPNYGYTF
-	TRBV28	-	TRBJ1-5	TGTGCCAGCCGGGGGAGCAATCAGCCCCAGCATTTT	CASRGSNQPQHF
-	TRBV28	-	TRBJ1-5	TGTGCCAGCAGTTTGGGGGGGGGAATTCAGCCCCAGCATTTT	CASSLGGGIQPQHF
-	TRBV19	-	TRBJ1-1	TGTGCCAGTAGTATCGAGAATCAGGGCATCAACACTGAAGCTTTCTTT	CASSIENQGINTEAFF
-	TRBV9	-	TRBJ2-3	TGTGCCAGCAGCGTAGAATGGTGGGCGCCAGATACGCAGTATTTT	CASSVEWWAPDTQYF
-	TRBV3-1/TRBV3-2	TRBD1	TRBJ1-2	TGTGCCAGCAGCCAAGGGCTCCAAGGACAGGGTTTGTCTGGCTACACCTTC	CASSQGLQGQGLSGYTF
-	TRBV11-2	-	TRBJ2-5	TGTGCCAGCAGCTTAGCCGGGGAGACCCAGTACTTC	CASSLAGETQYF